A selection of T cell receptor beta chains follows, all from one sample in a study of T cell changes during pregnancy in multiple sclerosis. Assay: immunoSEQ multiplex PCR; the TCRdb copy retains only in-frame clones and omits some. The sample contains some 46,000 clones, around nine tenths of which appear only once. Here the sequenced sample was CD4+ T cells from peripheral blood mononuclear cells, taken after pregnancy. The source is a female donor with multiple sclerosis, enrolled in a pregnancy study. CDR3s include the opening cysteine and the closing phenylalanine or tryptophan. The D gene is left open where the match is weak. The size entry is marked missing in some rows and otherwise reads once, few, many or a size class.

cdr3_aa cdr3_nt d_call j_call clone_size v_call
CASSQGVGTSGSRARTSSYNEQFF TGTGCCAGCAGCCAAGGTGTTGGGACTAGCGGGAGTCGGGCGAGAACTAGCTCCTACAATGAGCAGTTCTTC TRBD2 TRBJ2-1 . TRBV4-2
CASSLEGSDYGYTF TGCGCCAGCAGCTTGGAAGGCAGCGACTATGGCTACACCTTC . TRBJ1-2 once TRBV5-1
CASRTGTGAEKLFF TGCGCCAGCAGAACCGGGACAGGGGCTGAAAAACTGTTTTTT TRBD1 TRBJ1-4 . TRBV5-1
CASSEVAGYQPQHF TGTGCCAGCAGTGAAGTTGCAGGGTATCAGCCCCAGCATTTT . TRBJ1-5 once TRBV6-1
CSVEGQGYEQYF TGCAGCGTTGAGGGACAGGGGTACGAGCAGTACTTC TRBD1 TRBJ2-7 . TRBV29-1
CAISDQNEQFF TGTGCCATCAGTGACCAAAATGAGCAGTTCTTC . TRBJ2-1 . TRBV10-3
CASSSPLDVDTQYF TGTGCCAGCAGCTCGCCCCTAGATGTAGATACGCAGTATTTT . TRBJ2-3 . TRBV11-2
CSVDPRGPGGYTF TGCAGCGTTGACCCAAGGGGGCCGGGTGGCTACACCTTC TRBD1 TRBJ1-2 . TRBV29-1
CASMNIQGGQPQHF TGTGCCAGCATGAATATACAGGGCGGTCAGCCCCAGCATTTT . TRBJ1-5 . TRBV6-6
CASSWGTSGRYNEQFF TGCGCCAGCAGCTGGGGGACTAGCGGGAGATACAATGAGCAGTTCTTC TRBD2 TRBJ2-1 . TRBV5-1
CASSVAGQRTSYNEQFF TGTGCCAGCAGCGTAGCGGGACAGCGGACCTCCTACAATGAGCAGTTCTTC TRBD1 TRBJ2-1 . TRBV9
CASSLTGSTDTQYF TGTGCCAGCAGCCTGACAGGCAGCACAGATACGCAGTATTTT . TRBJ2-3 . TRBV5-4
CASRPSGQNQPQHF TGTGCCAGCAGACCCTCGGGACAAAATCAGCCCCAGCATTTT . TRBJ1-5 . TRBV6-6
CASSEEGVFGNEKLFF TGTGCCAGCAGTGAAGAAGGGGTATTCGGGAATGAAAAACTGTTTTTT . TRBJ1-4 . TRBV25-1
CASSRTGGGTEAFF TGTGCCAGCAGTAGGACAGGGGGAGGCACTGAAGCTTTCTTT TRBD1 TRBJ1-1 . TRBV2
CASSIRRGNTEAFF TGCGCCAGCAGCATACGCCGGGGGAACACTGAAGCTTTCTTT . TRBJ1-1 . TRBV5-1
CASSQISSTDTQYF TGTGCCAGTAGCCAGATTTCTAGCACAGATACGCAGTATTTT . TRBJ2-3 once TRBV19
CRVTSTREAFF TGCAGAGTGACTTCAACACGTGAAGCTTTCTTT . TRBJ1-1 few TRBV20-1
CASRRLAGATGELFF TGTGCCAGCAGGCGACTAGCCGGGGCCACCGGGGAGCTGTTTTTT TRBD2 TRBJ2-2 once TRBV2
CASSLGEARQETQYF TGTGCCAGCAGCTTGGGAGAGGCTAGGCAAGAGACCCAGTACTTC . TRBJ2-5 . TRBV5-4
CAWSVRAGVQETQYF TGTGCCTGGAGTGTACGGGCAGGGGTCCAAGAGACCCAGTACTTC . TRBJ2-5 . TRBV30
CSARDRTVQHF TGCAGTGCTAGAGATCGGACAGTCCAGCATTTT . TRBJ1-5 . TRBV20-1
CASSRDRGAASEQYF TGTGCCAGCAGCCGAGACAGGGGAGCCGCCAGCGAGCAGTACTTC TRBD1 TRBJ2-7 . TRBV14
CASSRSSGQPQHF TGTGCCAGCAGCCGATCGTCGGGGCAGCCCCAGCATTTT . TRBJ1-5 . TRBV11-2
CASSPSTSSYNEQFF TGTGCCAGCAGCCCCTCTACGAGCTCCTACAATGAGCAGTTCTTC . TRBJ2-1 . TRBV7-3
CASSPPRTRTQSSYNEQFF TGTGCCAGCAGTCCCCCTCGGACTCGCACTCAAAGCTCCTACAATGAGCAGTTCTTC . TRBJ2-1 . TRBV28
CASTGGFPAGANVLTF TGTGCCAGCACCGGGGGGTTCCCAGCTGGGGCCAACGTCCTGACTTTC TRBD2 TRBJ2-6 . TRBV11-2
CASSAQSTGNTGELFF TGTGCCAGTAGTGCCCAATCGACAGGCAACACCGGGGAGCTGTTTTTT . TRBJ2-2 . TRBV19
CASSLRLAGGPLGELFF TGCGCCAGCAGCCTACGACTAGCGGGAGGGCCTTTGGGGGAGCTGTTTTTT TRBD2 TRBJ2-2 . TRBV5-1
CSARVNTEAFF TGCAGTGCTAGAGTAAACACTGAAGCTTTCTTT . TRBJ1-1 . TRBV20-1
CASSEAQVTYEQYF TGTGCCAGCAGTGAAGCACAGGTGACCTACGAGCAGTACTTC . TRBJ2-7 . TRBV6-1
CASRNRAEAFF TGTGCCAGCAGAAACAGGGCTGAAGCTTTCTTT . TRBJ1-1 once TRBV28
CASSPRGRGPYNEQFF TGTGCCAGCAGCCCGAGGGGGCGCGGTCCCTACAATGAGCAGTTCTTC TRBD1 TRBJ2-1 . TRBV7-8
CASSQETRDQPQHF TGTGCCAGCAGCCAAGAAACTAGGGATCAGCCCCAGCATTTT . TRBJ1-5 . TRBV4-2
CASSIVGTGGGLNTEAFF TGTGCCAGTAGTATAGTGGGGACAGGGGGCGGACTGAACACTGAAGCTTTCTTT TRBD1 TRBJ1-1 . TRBV19
CASSTRRSLQTDTQYF TGTGCCAGCAGCACTCGACGGAGCTTGCAGACAGATACGCAGTATTTT . TRBJ2-3 . TRBV9
CASSLGRGMGNEQFF TGTGCCAGCAGCTTAGGGCGGGGGATGGGCAATGAGCAGTTCTTC TRBD2 TRBJ2-1 . TRBV11-3
CASSPSGGYNEQFF TGTGCCAGCAGTCCTAGCGGGGGGTACAATGAGCAGTTCTTC TRBD2 TRBJ2-1 once TRBV6-1
CASRWGQGSETQYF TGTGCCAGCAGGTGGGGGCAGGGATCAGAGACCCAGTACTTC . TRBJ2-5 . TRBV27
CASSLPAGWEGGYEQYF TGTGCCAGCAGCTTACCGGCTGGGTGGGAGGGAGGATACGAGCAGTACTTC TRBD2 TRBJ2-7 . TRBV7-2
CASSRRGTDTQYF TGTGCCAGCAGCAGAAGGGGGACAGATACGCAGTATTTT . TRBJ2-3 . TRBV6-5
CASSLGLGREQFF TGTGCCAGCAGCTTAGGACTAGGCAGGGAGCAGTTCTTC . TRBJ2-1 . TRBV7-2
CASSLNSGGQETQYF TGTGCCAGCAGCTTAAACAGCGGGGGACAAGAGACCCAGTACTTC TRBD2 TRBJ2-5 . TRBV11-2
CASSQIPAGRRYTEAFF TGTGCCAGCAGCCAAATACCCGCAGGTCGCAGGTACACTGAAGCTTTCTTT . TRBJ1-1 . TRBV5-6
CASRDNATGKKRNEQYF TGTGCCAGCCGGGATAACGCCACAGGGAAGAAGAGAAACGAGCAGTACTTC . TRBJ2-7 . TRBV27
CASTSDSGRYNEQFF TGTGCCAGCACGTCGGACAGCGGGAGGTACAATGAGCAGTTCTTC TRBD2 TRBJ2-1 . TRBV9
CASSPPGAYEQYF TGTGCCAGCTCACCACCGGGAGCGTACGAGCAGTACTTC . TRBJ2-7 . TRBV18
CASSLGALNQETQYF TGTGCCAGCAGCTTGGGGGCCCTAAACCAAGAGACCCAGTACTTC . TRBJ2-5 . TRBV5-6